These T cell receptor beta chains were read from a single sample in a study of blood T cells in healthy people across ages. MiXCR, run by TCRdb on the 5' RACE reads, gives a single entry per CDR3 protein. Of hundreds of thousands of distinct CDR3 sequences listed, 55% to 70% are singletons. Source material: blood. The receptors derive from a man aged 30 to 39 in good health. Each CDR3 is given with its conserved first and last residue. Fields, in order: J gene, V gene, CDR3 length, CDR3 protein.

TRBJ2-3 TRBV12-3/TRBV12-4 12 CASSLGGAAQYF
TRBJ2-3 TRBV11-2 15 CASSLMGTDTDTQYF
TRBJ2-5 TRBV5-1 14 CASSLEVREETQYF
TRBJ2-7 TRBV20-1 18 CSARTLGTGDLAPYEQYF
TRBJ2-1 TRBV27 14 CASSLLASFIEQFF
TRBJ2-1 TRBV29-1 13 CSGLVGSYNEQFF
TRBJ2-1 TRBV25-1 16 CASSEGAAVGDAEQFF
TRBJ1-6 TRBV6-5 15 CASSPSRPDNSPLHF
TRBJ2-5 TRBV20-1 12 CSGGGGRETQYF
TRBJ1-2 TRBV4-1 18 CASSQDSPLGRSNYGYTF
TRBJ2-5 TRBV4-2 14 CASSQDVSEETQYF